The TCR beta chain described here comes from a study of cytomegalovirus exposure and HLA in healthy donors listed by TCRdb under 2017. The study in broad terms: According to an earlier analysis of a few hundred of the donors, about 179 million T cells yielded roughly 110 million unique TCR beta sequences and 250 to 350 Gb of sequence data. A later genetic analysis took genome-wide SNP genotypes for about three fifths of the roughly 700 donors and used that subset as a discovery cohort. All discovery cohort repertoires had been generated using a single sequencing platform. To study patterns of TCR occurrence, a later analysis re-analyzed previously published TCR beta repertoires from hundreds of donors and added high-resolution HLA genotyping. About 280 gigabases of sequencing data and about 92 million unique TCR sequences made up an early release that covered fewer than 650 HLA-typed donors. Donor age, sex, ethnicity and CMV serostatus were compiled together with the repertoire data. The aim of the study was to test whether cataloging public T cell receptors could identify signatures of past pathogen exposure. The number of typed donors differed by locus: 629-630 for A, B, C, DRB1 and DQB1; 522 for DQA1; approximately 600 for DPA1; and approximately 450 for DPB1. An earlier analysis of several hundred of the donors applied high-throughput TCR beta sequencing to assess whether each TCR beta V gene segment acted as functional or pseudogenic. Across some 400 genotyped donors of the cohort, an average of about 200,000 unique TCR beta nucleotide sequences per donor were sequenced, and roughly a sixth of those sequences were non-productive. The genetic ancestry cluster associated with self-reported Caucasian donors included 70% to 85% of the 300 to 400 genotyped donors. To predict cytomegalovirus infection status, the study brought together high-throughput TCR immunosequencing, statistical association of individual TCRs with disease status, and machine learning. Rather than using new phenotypic data, the later analysis identified candidate immune exposures from TCR beta sequences and from how often those sequences occurred across donors. Because of strong linkage in the cohort, four or five DR-DQ haplotypes were treated as single units for association and clustering. The study used immunosequencing to profile the T cell repertoires of approximately 640 subjects and linked those repertoires to cytomegalovirus serostatus. HLA typing included class I and class II loci at four-digit resolution. Besides the first cohort of hundreds of subjects, a separate validation cohort made up of over a hundred different subjects was used. Overall study results and their limits: In a later analysis, most CMV-associated TCR beta chains were found to appear HLA-restricted, with HLA associations seemingly driven largely by CMV exposure. Linkage disequilibrium might explain the correlated functional status among segregating V segments, but an unknown experimental factor could not be ruled out. Presence/absence analyses assumed roughly uniform sequencing depth across donors, an assumption that may not hold. In an earlier analysis of 587 of the donors, most TCR beta V segments appeared in productive rearrangements about 87% or about 30% of the time, broadly matching IMGT annotations. HLA typing was unavailable for some donors at each locus, so association tests used only the typed subset. Compared with the approximately 720-donor mean, donors in an Asian-associated ancestry cluster had fewer N-insertions in productive TCRs, according to a later genetic analysis. The authors suggested that the approach could potentially be extended to other disease states and immunological phenotypes. A later genetic analysis associated a missense DCLRE1C variant with V-gene and J-gene trimming of TCR beta chains, and an independent cohort replicated the association. Because counts were too low, about 18 rarely observed V segments, including chromosome 9 orphons, were excluded from the earlier analysis of under 650 of the donors. A further reported finding was that TCR beta sequences accurately predicted the HLA-A and HLA-B alleles for most subjects in the first cohort. Specific HLA alleles were associated with 15,000 to 20,000 TCR beta sequences at a false discovery rate of 0.05 in a later analysis. In a later analysis, HLA-associated TCR beta chains were found to be more clonally expanded and to have lower generation probabilities than equally common non-associated chains. In this cohort, only TCR beta chains were sequenced, and detectable features were limited by the absence of alpha or paired-chain data. Because the 87-base-pair reads could not distinguish some IMGT-functional V segments, including TRBV6-2 and TRBV6-3, those segments were excluded. In both the original and validation cohorts, the classifier was reported to diagnose cytomegalovirus status with high specificity and sensitivity. When HLA alleles, especially DR and DQ, strongly co-occurred, attributing TCR associations to individual alleles was difficult. In vitro tests confirmed that a few of the cytomegalovirus-associated TCR beta chains recognize cytomegalovirus antigens. Several of the top co-occurrence clusters appeared to be linked to parvovirus B19, influenza, CMV and Epstein-Barr virus, according to a later analysis. Across donors, most TCR sequences were observed very rarely, whereas some public TCRs were present in many individuals. For the cohort, immune exposure information was limited to CMV serostatus. In a later analysis, the rate of TCR association differed among HLA loci, with DRB1 alleles having the most associated TCRs and HLA-C alleles having the fewest. The sequencing pipeline was judged likely to have produced a cluster of highly shared sequence variants as a technical artifact. The study listed approximately 160 TCR beta chains as associated with cytomegalovirus.

On this clone: The target of this receptor is not known. No base quality information exists; no much larger clone differs at one position.

The cohort consisted of 600 to 750 healthy bone marrow donors. All cohort members were sampled while nominally healthy, although unrecorded immune exposures were likely present. The donor tested CMV seronegative and was one of the 352 seronegative cohort members. Each donor provided a peripheral blood sample, and peripheral blood mononuclear cells were used for TCR beta sequencing. The Qiagen DNeasy Blood Extraction Kit was used to extract genomic DNA from the blood cell samples. The CDR3 measures 14 amino acids from cysteine to phenylalanine. Left in the record is the CDR3 DNA by itself, 42 bases read in frame from the first base. The germline V gene sets CDR1 to MNHEY and CDR2 to SVGAGI. Trimming takes 3 bases from V and 0 bases from J, and the germline ends sit 8 bases apart. Receptors were amplified or captured by the immunoSEQ multiplex PCR assay. A mixture of 60 forward primers for TCR Vbeta segments and 13 reverse primers for TCR Jbeta segments was used in the multiplex PCR. The CDR3 region of rearranged TCR beta genes was amplified from genomic DNA with a multiplex PCR assay. On the Illumina HiSeq System, the amplified TCR beta libraries were sequenced as 87-base-pair reads. Per the original workflow: Across the 666 repertoires, a later analysis counted 80 million or so unique TCR beta chains, around 11 million of which were shared by at least two donors. A nearest-neighbor algorithm error-corrected the raw reads and collapsed the reads into unique sequences, merging closely related sequences to remove PCR and sequencing errors. Alignment of CDR3 sequences to IMGT reference sequences was used to assign V, D and J gene segments. For a sequence to be retained, a match of at least six nucleotides to both a V gene segment and a J gene segment was required. A rearrangement was called productive if the CDR3 had no stop codons and remained in frame with V and J, and every other rearrangement was called non-productive. Following IMGT convention, CDR3 was defined as the stretch from the second conserved V-encoded cysteine up to the conserved J-encoded phenylalanine. In an earlier analysis of roughly 580 of the donors, sequences lacking an unambiguous match to a single V gene segment were excluded. In an earlier analysis of 587 of the donors, V segments were called functional above 56.7% productive rearrangements and were called segregating when the between-donor standard deviation exceeded 5%. A statistical classification framework was built to diagnose cytomegalovirus status from the catalog of TCR beta chain sequences. V and J gene assignment, in a later analysis, came from comparing TCR nucleotide sequences with IMGT/GENE-DB human TR gene sequences. A later analysis assigned CDR3 sequences and most-parsimonious VDJ recombination scenarios with the TCRdist pipeline. In a later analysis, each TCR beta chain was defined by its CDR3 amino acid sequence together with its V-gene family, and reads lacking a unique V-gene family were excluded. A later analysis removed 550 to 700 highly shared, low-generation-probability nucleotide sequences to deal with suspected cross-contamination and a sequencing artifact. For each public chain, a later analysis derived a clonal expansion index from normalized ranks of inferred template counts within each repertoire. In a later analysis, generation probabilities were computed with a VDJ recombination model fitted to out-of-frame rearrangements, and the resulting probabilities were checked against IGoR. Hypergeometric tests were used in a later analysis to score TCR-TCR, TCR-HLA and TCR-CMV co-occurrence, with a repertoire-size bias correction applied to the TCR pairs. To estimate false discovery rates, a later analysis permuted the HLA or CMV assignments 20 times. In a later analysis, co-occurring TCRs were grouped using DBSCAN, with TCRdist sequence similarity added in when clustering inside HLA-allele-positive subsets. Co-occurrence clustering excluded repertoires with fewer than 30,000 or more than 120,000 public chains, plus five with anomalous nucleotide sharing. This is the immuneACCESS table as TCRdb keeps it, with only in-frame sequences that have V and J called. A part of the clones is gone; compared with another copy, unresolved V genes explain less than half, and the rest is unexplained. The DNA was the basis for D and trimming; V, J and clone size are from that table. The sample has roughly 110,000 clones on record, roughly four fifths of them singletons. The leading ten clones occupy roughly 2.3% of the sample.

This sequence uses TRBV6-5 and TRBJ1-2, with no confidently assigned D gene. Source material: PBMCs. This receptor was identified in a man aged 18 to 30 in good health and CMV-seronegative. The CDR3 region: CASSYPRTNYGYTF. The DNA sequence reads TGTGCCAGCAGTTATCCCCGTACTAACTATGGCTACACCTTC.